These 24 T cell receptor beta chains originate from one sample sequenced in a study of shared clonotypes between healthy human individuals. Method: immunoSEQ multiplex PCR; TCRdb's copy keeps in-frame clones and lacks some. The sample has 1.5 million to 1.9 million clones, 98% seen once; the top ten hold roughly 0.4%. Sequencing was carried out using naive CD4+ T cells sorted from blood. Subset of the sample: CD45RA+ positively selected. Receptors originate from a man aged 25-40 years in good health.

The V and J genes are TRBV9 and TRBJ2-1; D possibly corresponds to TRBD1 (6 bases). The germline V gene has CDR1 SGDLS and CDR2 YYNGEE. V gave up 3 bases and J gave up 8 bases, with 15 bases separating them. This CDR3 region has 14 residues. The DNA for the CDR3 is TGTGCCAGCAGCGAGAGGGGGTCGGGCGATGAGCAGTTCTTC. It encodes CASSERGSGDEQFF.

This rearrangement joins TRBV7-3 to TRBJ2-2, with 7 bases that match TRBD2. Trimming cost V 5 bases and J 5 bases; bases outside gene matches: 8. Germline assignment: CDR1 SGHTA and CDR2 FQGTGA. The CDR3 consists of 15 residues. As DNA, the CDR3 is TGTGCCAGCAGCCTGCGGACTAGAGGGACCGGGGAGCTGTTTTTT. Encoded protein: CASSLRTRGTGELFF. The full variable domain, its missing parts supplied by reference TRBV7-3 and TRBJ2-2, is GAGVSQTPSNKVTEKGKYVELRCDPISGHTALYWYRQSLGQGPEFLIYFQGTGAADDSGLPNDRFFAVRPEGSVSTLKIQRTERGDSAVYLCASSLRTRGTGELFFGEGSRLTVL.

This chain connects TRBV15 to TRBJ2-3, with D perhaps matching TRBD2 (5 bases). The CDR3 has 18 residues. With 5 bases removed from V and 2 bases from J, the gap between germline ends came to 23 bases. Looked up from germline, CDR1 is LNHNV and CDR2 is YYDKDF (reference sequence). The CDR3: CATSSQPRGLGLTDTQYF. CDR3 sequence (DNA): TGTGCCACCAGCTCCCAACCCCGGGGTCTAGGCCTCACAGATACGCAGTATTTT. Supplemented by reference TRBV15 and TRBJ2-3, the full variable domain reads DAMVIQNPRYQVTQFGKPVTLSCSQTLNHNVMYWYQQKSSQAPKLLFHYYDKDFNNEADTPDNFQSRRPNTSFCFLDIRSPGLGDTAMYLCATSSQPRGLGLTDTQYFGPGTRLTVL.

The rearrangement links TRBV7-9 to TRBJ2-7; no reliable D call. Trimming pared 4 bases from V and 2 bases from J, leaving 24 bases between. The CDR3 contains 18 residues. In germline, CDR1 is SEHNR, CDR2 FQNEAQ (reference sequence). CDR3 region: CASSWSRLGDLLPYEQYF. CDR3 sequence (DNA): TGTGCCAGCAGCTGGTCGCGGTTAGGTGATCTCCTACCCTACGAGCAGTACTTC.

This clone was counted once. The genes are TRBV5-1 and TRBJ2-1, with 7 bases that match TRBD2. The CDR3 consists of 15 residues. Germline values: CDR1 SGHRS, CDR2 YFSETQ. Trimming at V came to 0 bases and at J to 12 bases, leaving 12 bases not matched to a gene. The chain's CDR3 is CASSLERWDAGVQFF. The CDR3 DNA reads as TGCGCCAGCAGCTTGGAAAGGTGGGACGCGGGGGTGCAGTTCTTC.

The chain is built from TRBV5-1 and TRBJ2-6, with D possibly being TRBD1 (5 bases). V lost 3 bases, J lost 0 bases, and 19 bases lay in between. This CDR3 has 19 amino acids. Germline CDR1 SGHRS, CDR2 YFSETQ. The CDR3 loop is CASSSMSNRTSSGANVLTF. The CDR3 bases are TGCGCCAGCAGCTCCATGTCGAACAGGACCAGCTCTGGGGCCAACGTCCTGACTTTC.

V usage is TRBV6-1 and J usage is TRBJ1-4; D might be TRBD1 (5 bases). Germline lookup yields CDR1 MNHNS and CDR2 SASEGT. V was cut by 6 bases and J by 7 bases, with 18 bases left in between. The CDR3 runs to 15 residues. CDR3 amino acids: CASRPPGARGEKLFF. The CDR3 DNA sequence: TGTGCCAGCAGGCCGCCCGGGGCTAGGGGTGAAAAACTGTTTTTT.

The genes are TRBV4-1 and TRBJ2-7, with D possibly being TRBD1 or TRBD2 (5 bases each). The germline V gene encodes CDR1 MGHRA and CDR2 YSYEKL. This CDR3 contains 13 residues. V lost 4 bases and J lost 3, with 10 bases in between. The CDR3 loop is CASSRDAVYEQYF. The CDR3 DNA is TGCGCCAGCAGCCGGGACGCTGTCTACGAGCAGTACTTC.

The chain is built from TRBV7-2 and TRBJ2-1; 7 positions match TRBD1. Germline CDR1 reads SGHTA; CDR2 reads FQGNSA. The CDR3 covers 18 residues. V shed 1 base, J shed 0 bases, and the junction held 9 bases outside the gene matches. The CDR3 region has the DNA TGTGCCAGCAGCTTAGGCGCGGAAGGGGGCAGCTCCTACAATGAGCAGTTCTTC. It is translated as CASSLGAEGGSSYNEQFF.

This chain joins TRBV2 and TRBJ2-1; 8 bases are a match to TRBD1. Germline V gives CDR1 SNHLY, CDR2 FYNNEI. This CDR3 contains 15 residues. J was trimmed by 4 bases and V by 6 bases; bases with no gene match: 8. CDR3 sequence (DNA): TGTGCCAGCAGCCCCAGGGGGCCCCTTTACAATGAGCAGTTCTTC. Translation gives CASSPRGPLYNEQFF.

This clone was seen a single time. CDR3 region: CASSQPGLAGGYEQYF. CDR3 nucleotide sequence: TGTGCCAGCAGCCAACCAGGACTAGCGGGAGGGTACGAGCAGTACTTC. The V and J genes are TRBV14 and TRBJ2-7, with TRBD2 identical over 15 bases. The V and J ends lost 2 bases and 4 bases, in that order; junction bases with no gene match: 3. CDR1 SGHDN and CDR2 FVKESK come from the germline V gene. The CDR3 is 16 amino acids. The complete variable domain, with remaining parts taken from reference TRBV14 and TRBJ2-7, reads EAGVTQFPSHSVIEKGQTVTLRCDPISGHDNLYWYRRVMGKEIKFLLHFVKESKQDESGMPNNRFLAERTGGTYSTLKVQPAELEDSGVYFCASSQPGLAGGYEQYFGPGTRLTVT.

With regard to this clone: Distinct nucleotide sequences in the sample also encode this CDR3. The CDR3 protein is CASSLVADQETQYF. For the CDR3, the DNA is TGCGCCAGCAGCTTGGTTGCGGACCAAGAGACCCAGTACTTC. The rearrangement uses TRBV5-1 and TRBJ2-5; D uncertain. This CDR3 spans 14 amino acids. V lost 0 bases and J 0 bases, leaving 6 bases between the germline ends. Germline assignment: CDR1 SGHRS and CDR2 YFSETQ.

The sample holds one count of this clone. The rearrangement joins TRBV6-6 to TRBJ2-7, with 10 bases aligning to TRBD2. The CDR3 is 15 amino acids. Germline V lookup: CDR1 MNHNY, CDR2 SVGAGI (reference sequence). The V and J ends lost 2 bases and 3 bases, in that order; junction bases with no gene match: 4. DNA for the CDR3: TGTGCCAGCAGTTACGTCGCTAGCGGGAGCTACGAGCAGTACTTC. This gives the protein CASSYVASGSYEQYF.

The CDR3 DNA reads TGCGCCAGCACCTCGGGCCTATCCCCTTCCTACGAGCAGTACTTC. Its protein product is CASTSGLSPSYEQYF. This chain uses TRBV5-1 with TRBJ2-7, with D hard to call. Germline V gives CDR1 SGHRS, CDR2 YFSETQ. The V end was cut by 6 bases, the J end by 1 base, with 17 bases between. This CDR3 has 15 amino acids.

This chain's CDR3 is CASEIDEQYF. In DNA form, the CDR3 reads TGTGCCAGTGAGATAGACGAGCAGTACTTC. The gene calls are TRBV2 and TRBJ2-7; no reliable D call. This CDR3 comprises 10 residues. Per germline, CDR1 SNHLY and CDR2 FYNNEI. Trimming shortened V by 9 bases and J by 5 bases, and 8 bases separated the two germline ends. The full variable domain, in which reference TRBV2 and TRBJ2-7 provide the parts outside the CDR3, is EPEVTQTPSHQVTQMGQEVILRCVPISNHLYFYWYRQILGQKVEFLVSFYNNEISEKSEIFDDQFSVERPDGSNFTLKIRSTKLEDSAMYFCASEIDEQYFGPGTRLTVT.

The rearrangement joins TRBV11-3 to TRBJ2-1, with D possibly matching TRBD2 (6 bases). Germline CDR1 is SGHNT and CDR2 is YENEEA. This CDR3 has 14 amino acids. V dropped 1 base and J dropped 7 bases, with 11 bases sitting between them. The CDR3 coding sequence is TGTGCCAGCAGCTTAGTGGCAGGGAGGAATGAGCAGTTCTTC. Encoded protein: CASSLVAGRNEQFF.

The chain employs TRBV19 and TRBJ1-4, with D perhaps TRBD1 (5 bases). The CDR3 consists of 18 residues. Germline CDR1 LNHDA, CDR2 SQIVND (reference sequence). The V end lost 5 bases, the J end lost 0 bases, and 19 bases lay between the germline ends. The CDR3 here is CASSPSRGAKATNEKLFF. CDR3 sequence (DNA): TGTGCCAGTAGTCCCTCGAGAGGGGCCAAGGCAACTAATGAAAAACTGTTTTTT.

The genes are TRBV7-2 and TRBJ1-5; no definite D call. Germline CDR1 and CDR2: SGHTA and FQGNSA. The V gene lost 5 bases and the J gene lost 5 bases, with 16 bases spanning the gap. CDR3 length equals 15 residues. The CDR3 coding sequence is TGTGCCAGCAGCACCCGGGAGGGAGCGGATCAGCCCCAGCATTTT. Its translation: CASSTREGADQPQHF.

V gene TRBV27 combines with J gene TRBJ2-5; no firm D call. The CDR3 runs to 14 residues. V lost 1 base and J 5 bases, leaving 11 bases between the germline ends. Germline CDR1 is MNHEY and CDR2 is SMNVEV (reference sequence). CDR3 residues: CASSLWAIGETQYF. The CDR3 DNA is TGTGCCAGCAGTTTATGGGCCATCGGGGAGACCCAGTACTTC.

The chain couples TRBV28 to TRBJ1-5; 8 bases map to TRBD1. CDR1 and CDR2 (germline): MDHEN, SYDVKM. The CDR3 spans 15 residues. J was trimmed by 5 bases and V by 3 bases; bases with no gene match: 6. The CDR3 bases are TGTGCCAGCAGTTTTAACAGGGGGTTAGATCAGCCCCAGCATTTT. This translates into CASSFNRGLDQPQHF.

CDR3 amino acids: CASQGPAYEQYF. CDR3 DNA sequence: TGTGCCAGTCAAGGGCCCGCCTACGAGCAGTACTTC. The chain couples TRBV19 to TRBJ2-7, with D unclear. CDR3 size: 12 residues. The germline V and J ends were trimmed by 8 bases and 2 bases, with 10 bases remaining between them. Per the germline V gene, CDR1 is LNHDA and CDR2 is SQIVND (reference sequence).

V gene TRBV18 combines with J gene TRBJ2-5; maybe TRBD1 (6 bases). There are 14 residues in the CDR3. From germline, CDR1 is KGHSH and CDR2 LQKENI. V lost 5 bases to trimming and J lost 2 bases, with 12 bases between them. CDR3 region: CASSGGQAQETQYF. The CDR3 coding sequence is TGTGCCAGCTCAGGGGGCCAGGCACAAGAGACCCAGTACTTC.

The count of this clone is one. This chain links TRBV5-4 with TRBJ2-2; possible D gene TRBD1, 5 bases. Trimming cost V 0 bases and J 9 bases, with 12 bases left between them. Germline lookup yields CDR1 SGHNT and CDR2 YYREEE (reference sequence). The CDR3 is 14 amino acids. The CDR3 nucleotides are TGTGCCAGCAGCTTGGGGGGCCAAGGTCGGGAGCTGTTTTTT. It yields the protein CASSLGGQGRELFF.

Notes on this clone: At one end, the junction sequence differs from germline, possibly due to a read error. The V gene is TRBV11-2, the J gene TRBJ2-1; D may be TRBD2 (5 bases). The CDR3 length is 11 residues. Germline CDR1 is SGHAT and CDR2 is FQNNGV. For the CDR3, the DNA is TGTGCCAGCAGCTTAGATGGGAGTAAGGTCTTC. Its protein is CASSLDGSKVF.